This TCR beta chain was obtained from a study of shared clonotypes between healthy human individuals (dated by TCRdb to about 2020). The study in broad terms: The cohort included three men and a couple of women between 18 and 49 years of age. Per donor, three plates each were used for CD4 naive and CD4 memory, two for CD8 naive, and one for CD8 memory. To estimate repertoire size and how much clonotypes are shared between individuals, the study performed deep sequencing of blood TCR repertoires from roughly five healthy adults. To increase sequencing depth and limit assay-specific biases, TCR repertoire library preparation and sequencing were carried out by different laboratories using diverse techniques. Between about 0.8 and 9 billion PBMCs per donor were obtained by leukapheresis.

Study-wide conclusions, independent of this receptor: Incomplete sequencing was indicated by rarefaction of sorted-subset datasets, despite the large sequencing depth. Across a few donors, roughly 5.4% of naive CD4, approximately 3.5% of naive CD8, roughly 2.3% of memory CD4, and over 0.35% of memory CD8 clonotypes were shared. Sampling was restricted to blood, and TCR repertoires in tissue are likely to differ from TCR repertoires in blood. The genetic and exposure-history diversity represented was limited by the small number of donors. Based on pairwise subsampling, the degree of clonotype sharing among donors was expected to be affected by sequencing depth. Compared with non-shared clonotypes, the clonotypes found in all four sorted-subset donors had higher generation probabilities. Larger estimated clonotype richness was generally found for naive subsets than for memory subsets.

The donors were healthy, HIV-negative adults with no recently reported acute infections or vaccinations. Every donor was a Caucasian adult living in Nashville, Tennessee, USA. CD4+ T cells were enriched through magnetic negative selection, after which naive cells were positively selected on CD45RA and the remaining negative fraction served as the memory subset. Blood was collected by leukapheresis, and PBMCs were isolated by Ficoll-Histopaque density gradient centrifugation and then cryopreserved in liquid nitrogen vapor phase. Purity and quantity of every magnetically sorted T cell population were checked by analytical flow cytometry. Genomic DNA was isolated from each sorted fraction and quantified by UV absorbance on a Nanodrop 2000c. Spanning cysteine to phenylalanine, the CDR3 consists of 14 amino acids. Of the read, only the CDR3 DNA is kept; its 42 bases are in frame from base 1. Ends trimmed: V by 5 bases, J by 3 bases; bases unmatched to a gene: 6. Per the germline V gene, SGHVS is the CDR1 and FQNEAQ is the CDR2.

Using the deep immunoSEQ assay, TCR CDR3 regions were amplified from genomic DNA by multiplex PCR. Extracted genomic DNA from each cell subset was distributed evenly across all wells of several immunoSEQ 96-well plates, and each plate was treated as a replicate. For sorted subsets, about 200 ng genomic DNA, equal to tens of thousands of T cell genomes, was loaded into each replicate PCR. Purified libraries were measured with a Qubit 3.0 fluorometer, size-checked on a Bioanalyzer 2100, and measured again with the KAPA Library Quantification kit. A separate single-read 150-cycle Illumina NextSeq 550 flow cell was used to sequence each immunoSEQ 96-well plate. In the original analysis: The immunoSEQ output contained only junctional sequences without quality scores, so filtering could not match that applied to full-length reads. To assign V/J genes and CDR3, sequences were annotated using PyIR, a Python wrapper for IgBLAST v1.9, with IMGT germline references. Reads with weak V/J assignments (E-value above 1e-6), missing CDR3, stop codons, out-of-frame junctions, or ambiguous translated residues were removed. V3J clonotypes were defined by identical inferred V gene, J gene, and CDR3 amino acid sequence. The percentage overlap between two repertoires was calculated by dividing the number of shared unique clonotypes by the size of the smaller repertoire. Three approaches were used to assess repertoire richness: RTK rarefaction, the Chao1 estimator, and Recon v2.1 estimates of unobserved clonotypes. Generation probabilities were computed with OLGA for all TCRbeta clonotypes obtained by the gDNA method from several donors. TCRdb holds this immuneACCESS table with in-frame rearrangements only. Some clones are missing; in checked studies, unresolved V genes explain under half, and the rest has no known cause. The D gene and trimming were derived from the DNA, and the V and J assignments and clone size from that table. Here the sample has 740,000 or so clones; less than 80% occur a single time. The ten largest clones add up to under 2% of the sample.

As concerns this clone: No cognate antigen has been identified for it. Base qualities are not provided; no much larger clone lies one nucleotide away.

This TCR came from a woman between 25 and 40 years old in good health. Sequencing was done on a sample of memory CD4+ T cells sorted from blood. The cell subset or site label for this specimen denotes: CD45RA-negative fraction. The rearranged segments are TRBV7-8 and TRBJ1-1, and 7 bases in between align with TRBD1. The DNA sequence is as follows: TGTGCCAGCAGCCCAAGACAGGGTTACACTGAAGCTTTCTTT. Its product reads: CASSPRQGYTEAFF.